These T cell receptor beta chains were read from a single sample in a study of regulatory T cells in long-lasting Graves disease. Via MiXCR, TCRdb re-called the multiplex PCR reads, giving one row per CDR3 protein. The sample records about 430,000 distinct CDR3 sequences, around 16% being singletons. These data were likewise used in another study, on T cells in Graves' hyperthyroidism and ophthalmopathy.

Sample: peripheral blood mononuclear cells (PBMCs), taken at new diagnosis, from a patient treated with antithyroid drugs. The receptors were sampled from a woman aged 40 to 50 with Graves disease. Both conserved end residues are trimmed from each CDR3.

v_call cdr3_length cdr3_aa
TRBV3-1 10 ASSQDLNTQY
TRBV28 13 ASSSLSRVDYEQY
TRBV30 16 AWAAGAGVRLLTDTQY
TRBV9 13 ASSVGGQEFYEQY
TRBV20-1 12 SARVPRVGSEQY
TRBV7-2 13 ASSLDPGVYNEQF
TRBV28 14 ASSDGASDSVETQY
TRBV6-1 14 ASSESVRGSSYEQY
TRBV28 9 ASSGGWEQY
TRBV24-1 11 ATSDSTWNEQF
TRBV12-3/TRBV12-4 11 ASSQPGQLAQH
TRBV3-1 15 ASSQADLTSGSFEQF
TRBV19 13 ASRVSFSSYNEQF
TRBV6-1 17 ASTDRLIPGQGISYEQY
TRBV20-1 14 SARVGRRSSYNEQF
TRBV2 11 ASSDDTQETQY
TRBV28 10 ASSLKANEQF
TRBV5-6 10 ASSQTNYGYT
TRBV6-1 13 ASSGGVSSYNEQF
TRBV6-8 13 ASSLQGAPIETQY
TRBV5-1 13 ASSFHSGTSYEQY
TRBV28 19 ASSSISAIAGLAGVDGELF
TRBV18 11 ASSPQRAGKLF